The clone carrying this T cell receptor (beta chain) was counted a few times. The sample originates from a study of blood T cell repertoires in COVID-19. Study-wide context: Acute and convalescent COVID-19 specimens originated in the United States, Italy and Spain.

Assay: immunoSEQ multiplex PCR; the TCRdb copy retains only in-frame clones and omits some. Among more than 85,000 clones listed, around 90% were seen once. V was pared by 7 bases and J by 8 bases, with 12 bases between. This CDR3 spans 12 amino acids. Germline CDR1 GTSNPN, CDR2 SVGIG (reference sequence). This clonotype was sampled from a woman aged 50 to 65 with COVID-19, enrolled during active disease. The specimen sequenced was peripheral blood. The chain employs TRBV30 and TRBJ1-6; possible D gene TRBD1, 6 bases. Here the CDR3 reads CAFTRGYSPLHF. The CDR3 DNA sequence: TGTGCCTTTACCAGGGGATATTCACCCCTCCACTTT.